A single sample is the source of the 6 T cell receptor beta chains below, sequenced in a study of identical twins (TCRdb year 2016). Library prep was done by 5' RACE. TCRdb lists the instrument as Illumina HiSeq 2000. TCRdb cleaned the public reads at Q25 with fastp, built clones with MiXCR and kept in-frame beta chains. Every entry covers one CDR3 protein and lists the most common genes and DNA from its rows. The sample table shows approximately 630,000 distinct CDR3 sequences, and around 7.4% are seen once. The ten largest make up 1.6% of the sample. This sample was also put to use in a study of yellow fever vaccine responses in identical twins.

The sequenced sample was PBMCs. The source of these receptors is a young woman in good health.

This clonotype was found many times. The gene calls are TRBV18 and TRBJ2-1, with no clear D. CDR3 length equals 11 residues. Trimming took 8 bases from V and 5 from J, leaving 7 bases between them. Germline V gene data show CDR1 as KGHSH and CDR2 as LQKENI. The CDR3 DNA sequence: TGTGCCAGCAGTCCCCACAATGAGCAGTTCTTC. It specifies CASSPHNEQFF.

Ten or more counts support this clonotype. This rearrangement joins TRBV20-1 to TRBJ2-3; maybe TRBD2 (7 bases). Trimming stripped 5 bases from V and 0 bases from J, with 18 bases between. The CDR3 sequence is 16 residues long. The germline gives CDR1 DFQATT, CDR2 SNEGSKA (reference sequence). CDR3 coding DNA: TGCAGTGCTCCACGGGGGGCCCAAAGGAGCACAGATACGCAGTATTTT. Translation gives CSAPRGAQRSTDTQYF.

The chain recombines TRBV5-1 with TRBJ2-1; 12 nucleotides agree with TRBD1. The germline gives CDR1 SGHRS, CDR2 YFSETQ. The CDR3 consists of 16 residues. Trimming cost V 4 bases and J 8 bases; bases outside gene matches: 10. CDR3 DNA: TGCGCCAGCAGCCCGACCGGGACAGGGGGCAGCTATGAGCAGTTCTTC. Translated, it gives CASSPTGTGGSYEQFF. The whole variable domain, remainder taken from reference TRBV5-1 and TRBJ2-1, is KAGVTQTPRYLIKTRGQQVTLSCSPISGHRSVSWYQQTPGQGLQFLFEYFSETQRNKGNFPGRFSGRQFSNSRSEMNVSTLELGDSALYLCASSPTGTGGSYEQFFGPGTRLTVL.

In its sample, this clonotype was seen many times. CDR3: CASRRPGQRYTEAFF. As DNA, the CDR3 is TGTGCCAGCAGGAGGCCGGGACAGAGGTATACTGAAGCTTTCTTT. The rearrangement joins TRBV11-2 to TRBJ1-1, with 7 bases that match TRBD1. CDR3 length: 15 residues. With 6 bases clipped from V and 5 bases from J, the junction kept 12 bases outside the gene matches. Germline V gene sequence: CDR1 SGHAT, CDR2 FQNNGV. Supplemented by reference TRBV11-2 and TRBJ1-1, the full variable domain reads EAGVAQSPRYKIIEKRQSVAFWCNPISGHATLYWYQQILGQGPKLLIQFQNNGVVDDSQLPKDRFSAERLKGVDSTLKIQPAKLEDSAVYLCASRRPGQRYTEAFFGQGTRLTVV.

This clonotype appeared a few times. J is TRBJ2-1 and V is TRBV27; D may correspond to TRBD1 or TRBD2 (5 bases each). This CDR3 is 16 amino acids long. V dropped 0 bases and J dropped 4 bases, with 13 bases sitting between them. Per germline, CDR1 MNHEY and CDR2 SMNVEV (reference sequence). CDR3 nucleotides: TGTGCCAGCAGTTTATCATCGGGGCCCCTGTACAATGAGCAGTTCTTC. As protein: CASSLSSGPLYNEQFF.

This clonotype was counted many times. J is TRBJ2-5 and V is TRBV20-1; TRBD2 matches at 13 bases. The CDR3 consists of 16 residues. Per the germline V gene, CDR1 is DFQATT and CDR2 is SNEGSKA (reference sequence). Trimming removed 6 bases from V and 5 bases from J; junction bases left unmatched: 12. CDR3 sequence: CSACGTSGTLRETQYF. As DNA, the CDR3 is TGCAGTGCCTGTGGGACTAGCGGGACCCTCCGGGAGACCCAGTACTTC.